This T cell receptor beta chain was identified during a study of graft-versus-host responses after intestinal transplantation. Looking at the study overall: Every recipient underwent anti-thymocyte globulin induction, then tacrolimus and steroids for two to three years.

Sequencing used immunoSEQ multiplex PCR; TCRdb keeps in-frame clones, though not all of them. Among about 20,000 clones listed, approximately 86% were seen once. Marrow after transplant was taken from the posterior iliac crest or another site. This specimen was bone marrow, taken about 130 days after transplant. This sequence was found in a human patient who received an intestinal transplant, so some T cells may come from the graft donor.

The CDR3: CASSYFSGLAGGEQYF. CDR3 in DNA: TGTGCCAGCAGTTACTTCTCGGGACTAGCGGGAGGCGAGCAGTACTTC. The chain combines TRBV6-5 with TRBJ2-7, with 15 positions matching TRBD2. Germline-derived CDR1 and CDR2 are MNHEY and SVGAGI. Trimming took 1 base from V and 6 from J; bases not matched to a gene: 4. The CDR3 covers 16 residues.